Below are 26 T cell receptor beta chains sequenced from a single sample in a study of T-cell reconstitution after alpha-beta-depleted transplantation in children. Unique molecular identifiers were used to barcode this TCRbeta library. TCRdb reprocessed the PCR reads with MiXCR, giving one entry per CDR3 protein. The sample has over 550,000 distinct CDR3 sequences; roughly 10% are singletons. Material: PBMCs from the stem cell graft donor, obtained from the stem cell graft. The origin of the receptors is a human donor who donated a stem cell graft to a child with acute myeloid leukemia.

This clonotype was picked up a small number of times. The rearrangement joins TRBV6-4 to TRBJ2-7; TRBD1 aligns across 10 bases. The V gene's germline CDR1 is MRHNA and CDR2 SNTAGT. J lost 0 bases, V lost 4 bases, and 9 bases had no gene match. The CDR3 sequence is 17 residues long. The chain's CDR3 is CASSGTAGQGVSYEQYF. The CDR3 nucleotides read TGTGCCAGCAGTGGCACCGCCGGACAGGGGGTCTCCTACGAGCAGTACTTC.

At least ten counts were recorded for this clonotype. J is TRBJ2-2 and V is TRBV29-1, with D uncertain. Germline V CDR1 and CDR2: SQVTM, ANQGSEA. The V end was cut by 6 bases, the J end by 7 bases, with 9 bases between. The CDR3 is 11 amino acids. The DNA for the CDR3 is TGCAGCGTCTGGGCAGGCGGGGAGCTGTTTTTT. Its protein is CSVWAGGELFF.

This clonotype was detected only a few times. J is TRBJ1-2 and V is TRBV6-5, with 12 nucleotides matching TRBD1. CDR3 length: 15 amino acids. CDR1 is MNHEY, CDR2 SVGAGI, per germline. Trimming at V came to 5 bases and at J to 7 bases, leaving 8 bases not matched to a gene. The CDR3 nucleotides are TGTGCCAGCAGTCCACGGGGACAGGGGGCGCGTGGCTACACCTTC. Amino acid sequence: CASSPRGQGARGYTF.

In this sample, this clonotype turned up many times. The DNA of the CDR3 is TGTGCCAGCAGCCTAGGGACCACGACCGGGGAGCTGTTTTTT. This translates into CASSLGTTTGELFF. This chain uses TRBV12-3 or TRBV12-4 with TRBJ2-2; D is perhaps TRBD1 or TRBD2 (5 bases each). V dropped 6 bases and J dropped 5 bases, with 13 bases sitting between them. This CDR3 has 14 amino acids.

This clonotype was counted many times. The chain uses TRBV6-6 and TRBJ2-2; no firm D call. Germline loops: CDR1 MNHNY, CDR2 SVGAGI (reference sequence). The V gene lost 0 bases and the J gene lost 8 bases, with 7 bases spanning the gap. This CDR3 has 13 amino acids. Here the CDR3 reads CASSYSIRGELFF. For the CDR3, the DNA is TGTGCCAGCAGTTACTCGATCCGAGGGGAGCTGTTTTTT.

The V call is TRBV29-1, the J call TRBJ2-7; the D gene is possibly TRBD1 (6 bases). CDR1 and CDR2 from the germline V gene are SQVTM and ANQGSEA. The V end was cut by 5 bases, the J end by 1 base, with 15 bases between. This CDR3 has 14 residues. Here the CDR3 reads CSVSDRSLSYEQYF. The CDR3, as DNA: TGCAGCGTTTCAGACAGGAGCTTGTCCTACGAGCAGTACTTC.

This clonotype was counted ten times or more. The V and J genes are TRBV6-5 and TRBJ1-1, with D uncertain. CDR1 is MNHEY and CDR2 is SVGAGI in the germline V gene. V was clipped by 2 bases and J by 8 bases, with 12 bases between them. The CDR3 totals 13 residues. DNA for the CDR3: TGTGCCAGCAGTTACGATGGGATAAAGGAAGCTTTCTTT. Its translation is CASSYDGIKEAFF.

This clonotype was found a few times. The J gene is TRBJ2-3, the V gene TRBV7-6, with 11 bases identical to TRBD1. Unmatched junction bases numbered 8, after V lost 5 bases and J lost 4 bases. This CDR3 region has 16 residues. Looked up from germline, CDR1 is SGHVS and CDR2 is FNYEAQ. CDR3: CASSARGQGVPDTQYF. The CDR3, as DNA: TGTGCCAGCAGCGCTAGGGGACAGGGGGTCCCAGATACGCAGTATTTT.

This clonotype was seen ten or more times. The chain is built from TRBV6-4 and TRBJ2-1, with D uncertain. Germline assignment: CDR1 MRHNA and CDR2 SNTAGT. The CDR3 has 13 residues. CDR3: CPTQPDSYNEQFF. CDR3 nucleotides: TGTCCCACACAGCCGGACTCCTACAATGAGCAGTTCTTC.

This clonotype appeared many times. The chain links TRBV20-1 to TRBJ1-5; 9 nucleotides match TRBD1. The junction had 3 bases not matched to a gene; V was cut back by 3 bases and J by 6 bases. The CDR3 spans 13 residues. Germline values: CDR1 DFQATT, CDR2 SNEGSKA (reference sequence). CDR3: CSARGTGIQPQHF. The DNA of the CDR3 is TGCAGTGCTAGGGGGACAGGGATTCAGCCCCAGCATTTT.

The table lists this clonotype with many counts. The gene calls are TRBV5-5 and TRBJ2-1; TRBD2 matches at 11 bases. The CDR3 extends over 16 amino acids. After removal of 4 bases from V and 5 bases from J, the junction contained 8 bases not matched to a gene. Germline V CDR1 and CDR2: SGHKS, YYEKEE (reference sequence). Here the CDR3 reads CASSPWTSGRNNEQFF. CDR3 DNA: TGTGCCAGCAGCCCCTGGACTAGCGGGCGCAACAATGAGCAGTTCTTC.

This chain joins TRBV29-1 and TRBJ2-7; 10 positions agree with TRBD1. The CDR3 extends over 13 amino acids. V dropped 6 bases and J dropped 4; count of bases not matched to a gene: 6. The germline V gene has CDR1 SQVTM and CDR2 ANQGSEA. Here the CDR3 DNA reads TGCAGCGTCCGGACAGGGGGTATTTACGAGCAGTACTTC. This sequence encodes CSVRTGGIYEQYF.

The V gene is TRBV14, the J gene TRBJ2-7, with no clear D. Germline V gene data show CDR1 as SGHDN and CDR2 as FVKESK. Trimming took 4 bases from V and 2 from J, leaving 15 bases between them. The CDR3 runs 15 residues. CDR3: CASSPQPLGAYEQYF. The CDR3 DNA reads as TGTGCCAGCAGCCCCCAGCCTCTTGGGGCCTACGAGCAGTACTTC.

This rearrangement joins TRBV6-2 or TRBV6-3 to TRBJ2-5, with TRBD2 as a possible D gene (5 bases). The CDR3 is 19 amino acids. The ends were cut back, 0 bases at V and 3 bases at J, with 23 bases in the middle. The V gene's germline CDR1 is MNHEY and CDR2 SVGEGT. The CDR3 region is CASSYSRVWSVPKEETQYF. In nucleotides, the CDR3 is TGTGCCAGCAGTTACTCGAGGGTTTGGAGCGTTCCGAAAGAAGAGACCCAGTACTTC.

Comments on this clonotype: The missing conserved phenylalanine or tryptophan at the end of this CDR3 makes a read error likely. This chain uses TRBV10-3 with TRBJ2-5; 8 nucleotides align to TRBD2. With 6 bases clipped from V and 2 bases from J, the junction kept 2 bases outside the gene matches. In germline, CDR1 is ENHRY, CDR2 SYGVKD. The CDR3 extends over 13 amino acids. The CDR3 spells CAIRAGDQETQYC. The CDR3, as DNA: TGTGCCATCAGAGCGGGAGATCAAGAGACCCAGTACTGC.

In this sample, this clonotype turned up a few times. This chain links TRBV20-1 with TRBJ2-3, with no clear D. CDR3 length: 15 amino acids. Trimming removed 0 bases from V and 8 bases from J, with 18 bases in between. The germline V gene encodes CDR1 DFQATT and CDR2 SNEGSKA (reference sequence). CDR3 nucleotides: TGCAGTGCTAGAGATCCGCGGACGCCGGATTTTACGCAGTATTTT. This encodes CSARDPRTPDFTQYF.

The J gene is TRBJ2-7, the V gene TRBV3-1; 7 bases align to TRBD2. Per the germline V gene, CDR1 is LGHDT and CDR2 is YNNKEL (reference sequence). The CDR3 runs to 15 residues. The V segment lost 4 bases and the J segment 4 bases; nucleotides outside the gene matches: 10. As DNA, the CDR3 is TGTGCCAGCAGCCGCACACAGCGGGGCCCTTACGAGCAGTACTTC. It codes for CASSRTQRGPYEQYF.

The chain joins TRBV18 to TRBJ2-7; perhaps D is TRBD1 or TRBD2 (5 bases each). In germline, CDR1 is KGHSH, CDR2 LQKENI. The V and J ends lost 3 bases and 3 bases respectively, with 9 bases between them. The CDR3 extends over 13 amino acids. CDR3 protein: CASSPGTFYEQYF. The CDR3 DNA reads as TGTGCCAGCTCACCCGGGACGTTCTACGAGCAGTACTTC.

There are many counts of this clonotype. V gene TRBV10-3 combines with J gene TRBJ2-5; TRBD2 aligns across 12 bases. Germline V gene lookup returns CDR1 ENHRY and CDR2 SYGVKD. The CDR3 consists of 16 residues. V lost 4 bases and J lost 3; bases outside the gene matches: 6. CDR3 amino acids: CAISVLAGGPEETQYF. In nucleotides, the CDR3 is TGTGCCATCAGTGTTCTAGCGGGAGGGCCCGAAGAGACCCAGTACTTC.

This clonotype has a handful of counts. The CDR3 spells CASSQDSGTSVYEQYF. The CDR3 DNA sequence: TGTGCCAGCAGCCAAGATAGCGGGACTAGCGTCTACGAGCAGTACTTC. The chain is built from TRBV4-2 and TRBJ2-7; 10 bases map to TRBD2. V shed 0 bases, J shed 3 bases, and the junction held 5 bases outside the gene matches. Germline V gene sequence: CDR1 LGHNA, CDR2 YNFKEQ. The CDR3 extends over 16 amino acids.

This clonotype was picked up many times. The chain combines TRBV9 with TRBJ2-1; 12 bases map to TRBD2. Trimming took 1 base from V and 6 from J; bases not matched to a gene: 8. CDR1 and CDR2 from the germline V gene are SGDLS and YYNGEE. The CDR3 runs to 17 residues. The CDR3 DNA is TGTGCCAGCAGCGTACCTTCTAGCGGGAGGGCGGGCAATGAGCAGTTCTTC. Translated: CASSVPSSGRAGNEQFF.

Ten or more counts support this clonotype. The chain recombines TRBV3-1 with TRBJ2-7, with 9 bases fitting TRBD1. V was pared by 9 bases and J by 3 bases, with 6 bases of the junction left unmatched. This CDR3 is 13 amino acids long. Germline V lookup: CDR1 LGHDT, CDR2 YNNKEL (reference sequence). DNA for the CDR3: TGTGCCAGTACGGGACAGGGATTCTACGAGCAGTACTTC. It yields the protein CASTGQGFYEQYF.

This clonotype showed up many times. CDR3 in amino acids: CSVEPGVPSSYNEQFF. The CDR3, as DNA: TGCAGCGTTGAACCGGGGGTCCCGAGCTCCTACAATGAGCAGTTCTTC. The chain is built from TRBV29-1 and TRBJ2-1; D possibly corresponds to TRBD2 (6 bases). CDR1 is SQVTM, CDR2 ANQGSEA, per germline. The CDR3 sequence is 16 residues long. The V gene lost 2 bases and the J gene lost 0 bases, with 14 bases spanning the gap.

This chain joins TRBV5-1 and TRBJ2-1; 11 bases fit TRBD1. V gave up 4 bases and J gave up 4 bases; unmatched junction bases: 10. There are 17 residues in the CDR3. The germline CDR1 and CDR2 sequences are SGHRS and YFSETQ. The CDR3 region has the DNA TGCGCCAGCAGCGCAGGACAGGGGGCTCCTTTTTACAATGAGCAGTTCTTC. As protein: CASSAGQGAPFYNEQFF.

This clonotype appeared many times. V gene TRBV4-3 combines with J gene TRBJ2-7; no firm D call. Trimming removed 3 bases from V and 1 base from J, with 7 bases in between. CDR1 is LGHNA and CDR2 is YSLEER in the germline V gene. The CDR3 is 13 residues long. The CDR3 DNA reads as TGCGCCAGCAGCCAGAGCACTTCCTACGAGCAGTACTTC. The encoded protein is CASSQSTSYEQYF.

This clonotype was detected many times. For the CDR3, the DNA is TGTGCCAGCAGTGGGGACAATGAGCAGTTCTTC. Translating it yields CASSGDNEQFF. V gene TRBV11-3 combines with J gene TRBJ2-1; D gene uncertain. The V gene's germline CDR1 is SGHNT and CDR2 YENEEA. This CDR3 has 11 amino acids. Trimming removed 6 bases from V and 5 bases from J, with 5 bases in between.